The present TCR beta chain was sequenced within a study of cytomegalovirus exposure and HLA in healthy donors. Notes on the study in general: Immune exposure was documented only through CMV serostatus. Testing in vitro showed a few CMV-associated chains specific for CMV antigens.

V was clipped by 4 bases and J by 7 bases, with 20 bases between them. This CDR3 has 16 residues. Germline V gene data show CDR1 as LGHNA and CDR2 as YNFKEQ. Turning to this clone: Its matching antigen is unknown.

Vbeta (60) and Jbeta (13) primers were used in the PCR. The protocol was immunoSEQ multiplex PCR, while the TCRdb copy is restricted to in-frame clones and leaves out a portion. The data hold roughly 200,000 clones, with around 89% observed a single time. Healthy bone marrow donors made up the donor group. The sequenced sample consisted of PBMCs. This sequence joins TRBV4-2 and TRBJ2-4; D is possibly TRBD2 (6 bases). This clonotype was sampled from a woman between 18 and 29 years old in good health and CMV-seronegative. The CDR3: CASSPPGVGLGNIQYF. CDR3 nucleotide sequence: TGTGCCAGCAGCCCCCCGGGAGTAGGTTTGGGGAACATTCAGTACTTC.